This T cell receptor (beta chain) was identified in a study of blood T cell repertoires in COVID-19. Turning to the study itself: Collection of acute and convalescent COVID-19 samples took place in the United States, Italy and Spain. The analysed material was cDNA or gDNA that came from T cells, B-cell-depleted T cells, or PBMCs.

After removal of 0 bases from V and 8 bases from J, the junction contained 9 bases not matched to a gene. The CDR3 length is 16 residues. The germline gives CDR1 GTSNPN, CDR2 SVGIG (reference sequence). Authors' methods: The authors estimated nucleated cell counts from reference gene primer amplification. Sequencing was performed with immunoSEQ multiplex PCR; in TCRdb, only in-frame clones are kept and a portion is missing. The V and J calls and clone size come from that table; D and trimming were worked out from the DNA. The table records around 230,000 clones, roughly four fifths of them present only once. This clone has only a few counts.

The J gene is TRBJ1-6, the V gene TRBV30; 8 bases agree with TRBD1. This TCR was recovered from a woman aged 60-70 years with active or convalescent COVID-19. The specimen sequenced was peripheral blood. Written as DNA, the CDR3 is TGTGCCTGGAGTGTGGTGGGACAGGTCGGAGATTCACCCCTCCACTTT. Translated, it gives CAWSVVGQVGDSPLHF.